This T cell receptor (beta chain) was sequenced during a study of tumor-infiltrating lymphocytes in primary liver carcinoma. On the study more broadly: There were tumors of stage T1-T3 N0M0, each 4.2 to 10 cm across. Study conclusions and caveats: No more than about 8-24% of top clones could be seen in all five tumor regions. Paired tumor-adjacent and tumor-blood samples overlapped less than tumor region pairs did.

Concerning this clonotype itself: Its antigen is as yet unknown. At one boundary the junction diverges from the germline segment, which might be a read error.

In germline, CDR1 is SGHDT, CDR2 YYEEEE. This CDR3 spans 15 amino acids. Reverse transcription of 500 ng total RNA with a constant-region primer produced TCR beta cDNA. The TCR beta library was amplified through three nested multiplex PCR rounds in a modified ARM-PCR procedure. Two initial PCR rounds of approximately 10 cycles each paired TRBV1-TRBV30 forward primers with a C-beta reverse primer. A single record per CDR3 protein comes from TCRdb applying MiXCR to the multiplex PCR reads. The profile shows some 21,000 distinct CDR3 sequences, over 60% of them singletons. Without any cell sorting, about 19-31 mg of bulk tissue yielded co-extracted RNA and DNA.

The sequenced sample was liver tumor tissue from sampling region 1. The subset here: tumor region T1, superior pole. The clonotype was recovered from a woman in her thirties with primary liver carcinoma and hepatitis B virus infection. The rearrangement links TRBV5-6 to TRBJ2-4, with no clear D. The DNA of the CDR3 is TGTGCCAGTAGCCAACCGGTGGTAGCCAAAAACAATCAGTACTTC. This sequence encodes CASSQPVVAKNNQYF.